The 10 T cell receptor beta chains presented below share a single source sample, sequenced in a study of CD8 T cells in ankylosing spondylitis. General study results and limits: Made up of about eight highly homologous variants, a TCR beta motif appeared characteristic of ankylosing spondylitis blood.

Their cognate antigens are unknown. TCRdb independently ran MiXCR on the 5' RACE reads; one entry per CDR3 protein. The sample lists about 210,000 distinct CDR3 sequences; approximately 7.3% were seen once. Sequencing input: blood, either unsorted or a sorted T cell fraction (not recorded which). The receptor set was obtained from a male donor with ankylosing spondylitis.

To note about this clonotype: A read error may be the cause here, since a much bigger clone is one base away. The chain has TRBV7-2 and TRBJ2-4; a weak D match, TRBD2 (5 bases). V was trimmed by 6 bases and J by 6 bases, leaving 12 bases between them. In germline, CDR1 is SGHTA, CDR2 FQGNSA. CDR3 length: 13 residues. The CDR3 spells CASSTMGRNIQYF. In nucleotides, the CDR3 is TGTGCCAGCAGTACAATGGGGAGAAACATTCAGTACTTC.

This clonotype occurred many times. The V call is TRBV6-6, the J call TRBJ1-2, with D hard to call. CDR3 length: 12 residues. The germline gives CDR1 MNHNY, CDR2 SVGAGI (reference sequence). V shed 9 bases and J shed 5 bases, with 13 bases lying between them. This CDR3 is CASLPGGYGYTF. The CDR3, as DNA: TGTGCCAGTCTCCCCGGAGGGTATGGCTACACCTTC.

At least ten counts were recorded for this clonotype. The CDR3 nucleotides read TGCGCCAGCAGCTGGGACAGGGGAGACTATGGCTACACCTTC. Amino acid sequence: CASSWDRGDYGYTF. This sequence joins TRBV5-1 and TRBJ1-2; 10 bases map to TRBD1. Germline V gene sequence: CDR1 SGHRS, CDR2 YFSETQ. The CDR3 runs 14 residues. V lost 3 bases to trimming and J lost 3 bases; unmatched junction nucleotides: 2. The complete variable domain, with remaining parts taken from reference TRBV5-1 and TRBJ1-2, reads KAGVTQTPRYLIKTRGQQVTLSCSPISGHRSVSWYQQTPGQGLQFLFEYFSETQRNKGNFPGRFSGRQFSNSRSEMNVSTLELGDSALYLCASSWDRGDYGYTFGSGTRLTVV.

At least ten counts were recorded for this clonotype. The CDR3: CASSQETSGGSGTDTQYF. CDR3 bases: TGCGCCAGCAGCCAGGAAACCTCAGGGGGGAGTGGCACAGATACGCAGTATTTT. The chain is built from TRBV4-3 and TRBJ2-3; a possible D gene is TRBD1 (7 bases). Per the germline V gene, CDR1 is LGHNA and CDR2 is YSLEER. The germline V and J ends were trimmed by 3 bases and 1 base, with 20 bases remaining between them. The CDR3 is 18 amino acids.

The sample holds many counts of this clonotype. The rearrangement joins TRBV7-6 to TRBJ2-1; a weak D match, TRBD2 (6 bases). The CDR3 is 15 amino acids. CDR1 and CDR2 (germline): SGHVS, FNYEAQ. V was cut by 2 bases and J by 9 bases, with 17 bases left in between. CDR3 sequence reads: CASSLRSGPLFEQFF. The CDR3 DNA follows: TGTGCCAGCAGCTTACGTAGCGGCCCTCTTTTTGAGCAGTTCTTC.

At least ten counts were recorded for this clonotype. The genes are TRBV10-3 and TRBJ1-6; TRBD1 agrees at 8 bases. This CDR3 has 16 amino acids. Trimming cost V 6 bases and J 6 bases; bases outside gene matches: 10. Looked up from germline, CDR1 is ENHRY and CDR2 is SYGVKD. CDR3 DNA sequence: TGTGCCATCAGCCCCGACAGGGGAGAGTCTAATTCACCCCTCCACTTT. This translates into CAISPDRGESNSPLHF.

The gene calls are TRBV7-2 and TRBJ2-1; TRBD2 matches at 11 bases. Per the germline V gene, CDR1 is SGHTA and CDR2 is FQGNSA. V was clipped by 6 bases and J by 2 bases; unmatched bases: 6. The CDR3 contains 16 residues. CDR3 nucleotides: TGTGCCAGCAGACGACTAGCGGGGATCACCTACAATGAGCAGTTCTTC. Protein sequence: CASRRLAGITYNEQFF.

This clonotype was counted ten times or more. The J gene is TRBJ2-5, the V gene TRBV7-6; TRBD2 matches at 12 bases. V lost 5 bases, J lost 4 bases, and 5 bases stayed unmatched. CDR3 size: 15 residues. The germline CDR1 and CDR2 sequences are SGHVS and FNYEAQ. This chain's CDR3 is CASSGKGLAGETQYF. CDR3 coding DNA: TGTGCCAGCAGCGGAAAGGGACTAGCGGGAGAGACCCAGTACTTC.

There are many counts of this clonotype. The J gene is TRBJ2-1, the V gene TRBV7-9; TRBD2 aligns across 7 bases. The V gene's germline CDR1 is SEHNR and CDR2 FQNEAQ (reference sequence). After removal of 1 base from V and 5 bases from J, the junction contained 2 bases not matched to a gene. The CDR3 is 14 amino acids. The CDR3 loop is CASSLVAGDNEQFF. CDR3 in DNA: TGTGCCAGCAGCTTAGTCGCGGGGGACAATGAGCAGTTCTTC.

This clonotype was seen at least ten times. The J gene is TRBJ1-1, the V gene TRBV20-1; no reliable D call. The CDR3 extends over 13 amino acids. Trimming removed 2 bases at V and 8 bases at J, with 15 bases between. Germline lookup yields CDR1 DFQATT and CDR2 SNEGSKA (reference sequence). CDR3 DNA: TGCAGTGCTAGAAATGTGGGTAGGGCGGAAGCTTTCTTT. It is translated as CSARNVGRAEAFF.